These 26 T cell receptor beta chains originate from one sample sequenced in a study of cytomegalovirus exposure and HLA in healthy donors listed by TCRdb under 2017. The library was obtained by the immunoSEQ multiplex PCR assay. For the multiplex PCR, a mixture combining 60 forward primers for TCR Vbeta segments and 13 reverse primers for TCR Jbeta segments was used. TCRdb provides this immuneACCESS table in a form limited to in-frame rearrangements. Some clones are lacking; in checked studies, under half of them reflect an unresolved V gene, and why the rest are absent is not known. This sample is represented by about 98,000 clones; 75% to 85% of them were singletons. Roughly 9.8% of the sample is held by the ten biggest clonotypes. The sequenced material came from PBMCs. These receptors originate from a man younger than 30 in good health and CMV-seropositive.

V usage is TRBV19 and J usage is TRBJ1-4; D perhaps matches TRBD1 (5 bases). V lost 3 bases and J 3 bases, leaving 11 bases between the germline ends. Germline V gives CDR1 LNHDA, CDR2 SQIVND (reference sequence). CDR3 length equals 15 residues. CDR3 coding DNA: TGTGCCAGTAGTATTAAACAGGCCTCTAATGAAAAACTGTTTTTT. Its translation: CASSIKQASNEKLFF. The full variable domain, its missing parts supplied by reference TRBV19 and TRBJ1-4, is DGGITQSPKYLFRKEGQNVTLSCEQNLNHDAMYWYRQDPGQGLRLIYYSQIVNDFQKGDIAEGYSVSREKKESFPLTVTSAQKNPTAFYLCASSIKQASNEKLFFGSGTQLSVL.

The chain has TRBV19 and TRBJ1-2; 10 positions agree with TRBD1. The CDR3 covers 14 residues. Germline trimming cut 7 bases from V and 2 bases from J; bases unmatched to any gene: 4. The germline gives CDR1 LNHDA, CDR2 SQIVND (reference sequence). The DNA of the CDR3 is TGTGCCAGTACTCGGACAGGGGGGAACTATGGCTACACCTTC. Protein sequence: CASTRTGGNYGYTF.

This clone showed up just a few times. The chain carries TRBV4-1 and TRBJ1-1; D not resolved. Trimming took off 1 base at V and 6 bases at J, with 9 bases between the two ends. The length of the CDR3 is 13 residues. Germline CDR1 and CDR2: MGHRA and YSYEKL. The CDR3 spells CASSQVLGAEAFF. Here the CDR3 DNA reads TGCGCCAGCAGCCAAGTATTAGGAGCTGAAGCTTTCTTT.

The rearrangement joins TRBV6-1 to TRBJ1-6; D gene uncertain. V was clipped by 3 bases and J by 14 bases, with 8 bases between them. There are 11 residues in the CDR3. Germline V lookup: CDR1 MNHNS, CDR2 SASEGT. The DNA of the CDR3 is TGTGCCAGCAGTGAGCGCCCTGCCCTCCACTTT. Translated: CASSERPALHF.

This clone was observed a few times. This chain joins TRBV5-1 and TRBJ2-1; possibly TRBD1 for D (6 bases). The CDR3 length is 16 residues. The V end was cut by 0 bases, the J end by 0 bases, with 10 bases between. CDR1 and CDR2 (germline): SGHRS, YFSETQ. CDR3 DNA: TGCGCCAGCAGCTTGGTGCAGGGGAGCTCCTACAATGAGCAGTTCTTC. This encodes CASSLVQGSSYNEQFF. The complete variable domain, with remaining parts taken from reference TRBV5-1 and TRBJ2-1, reads KAGVTQTPRYLIKTRGQQVTLSCSPISGHRSVSWYQQTPGQGLQFLFEYFSETQRNKGNFPGRFSGRQFSNSRSEMNVSTLELGDSALYLCASSLVQGSSYNEQFFGPGTRLTVL.

The V and J genes are TRBV29-1 and TRBJ2-7; D possibly corresponds to TRBD2 (5 bases). The CDR3 totals 14 residues. From germline, CDR1 is SQVTM and CDR2 ANQGSEA. Trimming left V 7 bases short and J 0 bases short, with 16 bases between. The CDR3 is CSARPGGRSYEQYF. CDR3 in DNA: TGCAGCGCTCGCCCAGGAGGACGCTCCTACGAGCAGTACTTC.

The chain links TRBV14 to TRBJ1-3; the match to TRBD1 covers 7 bases. Trimming removed 4 bases from V and 4 bases from J; junction bases left unmatched: 10. The length of the CDR3 is 16 residues. Germline V gene data show CDR1 as SGHDN and CDR2 as FVKESK. CDR3 bases: TGTGCCAGCAGCCGGGCTGCGACAGGGTTCGGAAACACCATATATTTT. Protein: CASSRAATGFGNTIYF.

The chain links TRBV9 to TRBJ2-1, with a tentative D call TRBD1 (6 bases). Trimming stripped 0 bases from V and 0 bases from J, with 13 bases between. CDR3 length: 17 residues. Germline loops: CDR1 SGDLS, CDR2 YYNGEE. The CDR3 reads CASSVGWDKSSYNEQFF. CDR3 sequence (DNA): TGTGCCAGCAGCGTAGGGTGGGACAAGAGCTCCTACAATGAGCAGTTCTTC.

The sample holds a few counts of this clone. The rearrangement joins TRBV15 to TRBJ2-5, with 9 bases aligning to TRBD1. Near its end, the DNA agrees better with TRBJ2-7, so the J call may be wrong. The germline CDR1 and CDR2 sequences are LNHNV and YYDKDF (reference sequence). This CDR3 is 16 amino acids long. Here the CDR3 reads CATSRDLTGGIDEQYF. CDR3 nucleotides: TGTGCCACCAGCAGAGATCTCACAGGGGGCATCGACGAGCAGTACTTC.

This clone has a single count. This rearrangement joins TRBV19 to TRBJ1-3; 12 nucleotides align to TRBD1. The V segment lost 5 bases and the J segment 2 bases; nucleotides outside the gene matches: 7. The CDR3 runs to 17 residues. Germline CDR1 reads LNHDA; CDR2 reads SQIVND (reference sequence). The DNA of the CDR3 is TGTGCCAGTAGTCCCGGGACAGGGGGCTACACTGGAAACACCATATATTTT. Protein: CASSPGTGGYTGNTIYF.

This chain connects TRBV29-1 to TRBJ2-7, with D perhaps matching TRBD2 (5 bases). Trimming removed 8 bases from V and 5 bases from J, with 16 bases in between. The CDR3 is 12 residues long. Germline V gene lookup returns CDR1 SQVTM and CDR2 ANQGSEA. CDR3 sequence (DNA): TGCAGCTGCGACGGGGTTAACGACGAGCAGTACTTC. Protein sequence: CSCDGVNDEQYF.

The rearrangement uses TRBV6-5 and TRBJ2-7; TRBD1 matches at 8 bases. After removal of 5 bases from V and 9 bases from J, the junction contained 6 bases not matched to a gene. CDR1 is MNHEY and CDR2 is SVGAGI in the germline V gene. The CDR3 contains 12 residues. This CDR3 is CASSPAGTGQYF. The CDR3 coding sequence is TGTGCCAGCAGTCCAGCCGGGACAGGGCAGTACTTC.

J is TRBJ2-3 and V is TRBV10-3; TRBD1 matches 7 bases. V lost 7 bases, J lost 1 base, and 2 bases stayed unmatched. CDR1 is ENHRY and CDR2 is SYGVKD in the germline V gene. This CDR3 is 13 amino acids long. The CDR3 loop is CAITGQGTDTQYF. The CDR3 nucleotides are TGTGCCATCACCGGACAGGGCACAGATACGCAGTATTTT.

This clone was observed once. The chain joins TRBV10-3 to TRBJ2-3, with D hard to call. Trimming took off 8 bases at V and 7 bases at J, with 7 bases between the two ends. Germline CDR1 is ENHRY and CDR2 is SYGVKD. CDR3 size: 10 residues. As DNA, the CDR3 is TGTGCCATCGGCCGAAATACGCAGTATTTT. It translates to CAIGRNTQYF.

The chain joins TRBV6-5 to TRBJ2-3, with TRBD2 matching 14 bases. V trimming: 4 bases; J trimming: 2 bases; junction bases outside the gene matches: 2. From germline, CDR1 is MNHEY and CDR2 SVGAGI. This CDR3 comprises 16 residues. The CDR3 loop reads CASSWGLAGDTDTQYF. The DNA of the CDR3 is TGTGCCAGCAGTTGGGGACTAGCGGGGGACACAGATACGCAGTATTTT.

This chain connects TRBV15 to TRBJ2-3; 11 nucleotides align to TRBD2. CDR3 length: 18 residues. The ends lost 1 base at V and 5 bases at J; junction bases unmatched: 11. Germline V gives CDR1 LNHNV, CDR2 YYDKDF (reference sequence). Here the CDR3 reads CATSRGASGGRSRDTQYF. The CDR3 nucleotides are TGTGCCACCAGCAGAGGGGCTAGCGGGGGGAGATCGAGAGATACGCAGTATTTT.

Comments on this clone: The conserved phenylalanine or tryptophan is not found at the CDR3 terminus, so this likely reflects a read error. The chain is built from TRBV30 and TRBJ1-2; possibly TRBD1 for D (6 bases). V gave up 4 bases and J gave up 4 bases, with 16 bases separating them. The CDR3 extends over 14 amino acids. Germline V lookup: CDR1 GTSNPN, CDR2 SVGIG (reference sequence). The CDR3 spells CAWIDRPTAYGYTL. CDR3 nucleotide sequence: TGTGCCTGGATAGACAGGCCTACTGCCTATGGCTACACCCTC.

V gene TRBV7-2 combines with J gene TRBJ2-1; 7 bases are shared with TRBD2. CDR3 length equals 14 residues. In germline, CDR1 is SGHTA, CDR2 FQGNSA. The V and J ends lost 5 bases and 6 bases, in that order; junction bases with no gene match: 7. CDR3 amino acids: CASSVQRGPNEQFF. The CDR3 DNA is TGTGCCAGCAGCGTCCAGCGGGGCCCCAATGAGCAGTTCTTC.

The V and J genes are TRBV11-2 and TRBJ2-5, with D possibly TRBD1 on 5 matching bases. Germline V lookup: CDR1 SGHAT, CDR2 FQNNGV. The CDR3 contains 13 residues. Between the trimmed V and J ends, which lost 2 bases and 2 bases, there was a span of 6 bases. Written as DNA, the CDR3 is TGTGCCAGCAGCTTACAGGGTCAAGAGACCCAGTACTTC. Encoded protein: CASSLQGQETQYF. The variable domain in full, completed from reference TRBV11-2 and TRBJ2-5, reads EAGVAQSPRYKIIEKRQSVAFWCNPISGHATLYWYQQILGQGPKLLIQFQNNGVVDDSQLPKDRFSAERLKGVDSTLKIQPAKLEDSAVYLCASSLQGQETQYFGPGTRLLVL.

The chain recombines TRBV10-1 with TRBJ2-5; no clear D gene. CDR1 is WNHNN, CDR2 SYGVQD, per germline (reference sequence). Trimming left V 3 bases short and J 4 bases short, with 3 bases between. The CDR3 length is 11 residues. The CDR3 DNA follows: TGCGCCAGCAGTGACCTAGAGACCCAGTACTTC. Its translation is CASSDLETQYF.

This clone was detected only a few times. This chain connects TRBV28 to TRBJ1-2; TRBD1 agrees at 7 bases. In germline, CDR1 is MDHEN, CDR2 SYDVKM. This CDR3 contains 15 residues. The ends lost 5 bases at V and 0 bases at J; junction bases unmatched: 6. The CDR3 region has the DNA TGTGCCAGCAGTCTTCGACAGGGATCTAACTATGGCTACACCTTC. Its translation is CASSLRQGSNYGYTF.

V gene TRBV19 combines with J gene TRBJ1-1; 7 nucleotides align to TRBD1. CDR3 length equals 13 residues. J gave up 4 bases and V 7 bases, and 6 bases lay outside the gene matches. The germline gives CDR1 LNHDA, CDR2 SQIVND (reference sequence). CDR3 sequence reads: CASNYRGVTEAFF. CDR3 nucleotide sequence: TGTGCCAGTAACTACAGGGGAGTCACTGAAGCTTTCTTT.

With respect to this clone: Compared with germline, one end of the junction differs, possibly owing to a read error. The V gene is TRBV27, the J gene TRBJ1-1; D unresolved. The CDR3 loop spans 16 amino acids. CDR1 is MNHEY and CDR2 is SMNVEV in the germline V gene (reference sequence). The CDR3: CASSVSGHGPRIGAFF. The CDR3 DNA sequence: TGTGCCAGCAGTGTATCCGGCCACGGTCCCAGGATAGGAGCTTTCTTT.

The gene calls are TRBV10-3 and TRBJ2-7, with 7 positions matching TRBD1. V gave up 3 bases and J gave up 4 bases; unmatched junction bases: 6. CDR1 and CDR2 (germline): ENHRY, SYGVKD. The CDR3 sequence is 14 residues long. The CDR3 sequence: CAISDDRDQYEQYF. In DNA, the CDR3 is TGTGCCATCAGTGACGACAGGGATCAGTACGAGCAGTACTTC.

This sequence joins TRBV7-9 and TRBJ1-4; 7 bases are a match to TRBD1. Trimming at V came to 4 bases and at J to 0 bases, leaving 2 bases not matched to a gene. Germline V gene lookup returns CDR1 SEHNR and CDR2 FQNEAQ (reference sequence). This CDR3 is built from 15 residues. The CDR3 nucleotides are TGTGCCAGCAGCTCCACAGGGGCAACTAATGAAAAACTGTTTTTT. It encodes CASSSTGATNEKLFF. Variable domain in full (rest from reference TRBV7-9 and TRBJ1-4): DTGVSQNPRHKITKRGQNVTFRCDPISEHNRLYWYRQTLGQGPEFLTYFQNEAQLEKSRLLSDRFSAERPKGSFSTLEIQRTEQGDSAMYLCASSSTGATNEKLFFGSGTQLSVL.

The chain carries TRBV5-6 and TRBJ1-1; the D gene is possibly TRBD1 (5 bases). The V gene's germline CDR1 is SGHDT and CDR2 YYEEEE. The length of the CDR3 is 14 residues. V was trimmed by 2 bases and J by 1 base, leaving 9 bases between them. The CDR3 loop reads CASSLSRGNTEAFF. DNA of the CDR3: TGTGCCAGCAGCTTAAGTAGGGGGAACACTGAAGCTTTCTTT.